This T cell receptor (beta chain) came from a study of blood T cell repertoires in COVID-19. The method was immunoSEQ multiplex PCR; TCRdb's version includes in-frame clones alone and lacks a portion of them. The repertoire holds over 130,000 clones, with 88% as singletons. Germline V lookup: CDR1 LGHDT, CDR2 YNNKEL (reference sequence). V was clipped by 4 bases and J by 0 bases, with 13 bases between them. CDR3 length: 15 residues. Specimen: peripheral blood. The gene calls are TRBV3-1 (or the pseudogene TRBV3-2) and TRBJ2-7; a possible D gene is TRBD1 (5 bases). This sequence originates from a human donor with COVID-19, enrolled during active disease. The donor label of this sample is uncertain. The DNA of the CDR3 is TGTGCCAGCAGCCTCGGACAAAGGAGCTCCTACGAGCAGTACTTC. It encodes CASSLGQRSSYEQYF.